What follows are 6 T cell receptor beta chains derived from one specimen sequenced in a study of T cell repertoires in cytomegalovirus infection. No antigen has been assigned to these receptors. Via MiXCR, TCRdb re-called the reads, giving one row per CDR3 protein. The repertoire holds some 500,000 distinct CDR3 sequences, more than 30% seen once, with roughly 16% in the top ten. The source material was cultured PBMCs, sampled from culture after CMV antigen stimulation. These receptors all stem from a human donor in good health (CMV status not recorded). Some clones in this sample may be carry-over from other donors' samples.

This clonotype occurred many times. The CDR3 bases are TGTGCCAGCAGCTTAAGGCCGGGAGGCCACTACGAGCAGTACGTC. This encodes CASSLRPGGHYEQYV. The V and J genes are TRBV7-2 and TRBJ2-7; 7 bases are a match to TRBD2. V gave up 2 bases and J gave up 3 bases; unmatched junction bases: 7. Germline-derived CDR1 and CDR2 are SGHTA and FQGNSA. This CDR3 is 15 amino acids long.

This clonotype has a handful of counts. The CDR3 DNA reads TGTGCCAGCGTCGCGCGGGGAGGCCCGTCCAATGAGCAGTTCTTC. This translates into CASVARGGPSNEQFF. The chain recombines TRBV19 with TRBJ2-1; TRBD2 is a possible D gene (6 bases). The V and J ends lost 9 bases and 6 bases respectively, with 21 bases between them. CDR3 size: 15 residues. The germline CDR1 and CDR2 sequences are LNHDA and SQIVND (reference sequence).

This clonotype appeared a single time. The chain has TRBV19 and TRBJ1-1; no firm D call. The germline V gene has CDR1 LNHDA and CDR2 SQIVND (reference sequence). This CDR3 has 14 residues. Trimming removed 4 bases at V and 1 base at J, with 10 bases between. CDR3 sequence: CASSTFAENTEAFF. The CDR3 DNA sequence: TGTGCCAGTAGTACCTTCGCCGAGAACACTGAAGCTTTCTTT.

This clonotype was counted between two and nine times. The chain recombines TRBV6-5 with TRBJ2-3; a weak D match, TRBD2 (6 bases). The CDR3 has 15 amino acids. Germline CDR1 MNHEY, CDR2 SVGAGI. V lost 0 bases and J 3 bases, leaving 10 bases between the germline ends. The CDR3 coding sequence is TGTGCCAGCAGTTACTCTTCGGGAGTGACAGATACGCAGTATTTT. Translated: CASSYSSGVTDTQYF.

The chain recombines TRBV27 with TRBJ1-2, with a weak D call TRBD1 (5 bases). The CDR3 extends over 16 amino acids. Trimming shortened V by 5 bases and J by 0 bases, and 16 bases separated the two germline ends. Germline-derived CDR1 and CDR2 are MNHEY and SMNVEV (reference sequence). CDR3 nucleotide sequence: TGTGCCAGCAGTGCCTCATGGTCGGGGGCTAACTATGGCTACACCTTC. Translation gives CASSASWSGANYGYTF.

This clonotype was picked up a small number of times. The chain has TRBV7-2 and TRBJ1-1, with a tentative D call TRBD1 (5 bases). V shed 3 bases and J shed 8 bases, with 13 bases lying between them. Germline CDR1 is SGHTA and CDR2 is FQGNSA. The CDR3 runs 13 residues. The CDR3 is CASSFPRGQEAFF. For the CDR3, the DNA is TGTGCCAGCAGCTTCCCCCGGGGCCAAGAAGCTTTCTTT.